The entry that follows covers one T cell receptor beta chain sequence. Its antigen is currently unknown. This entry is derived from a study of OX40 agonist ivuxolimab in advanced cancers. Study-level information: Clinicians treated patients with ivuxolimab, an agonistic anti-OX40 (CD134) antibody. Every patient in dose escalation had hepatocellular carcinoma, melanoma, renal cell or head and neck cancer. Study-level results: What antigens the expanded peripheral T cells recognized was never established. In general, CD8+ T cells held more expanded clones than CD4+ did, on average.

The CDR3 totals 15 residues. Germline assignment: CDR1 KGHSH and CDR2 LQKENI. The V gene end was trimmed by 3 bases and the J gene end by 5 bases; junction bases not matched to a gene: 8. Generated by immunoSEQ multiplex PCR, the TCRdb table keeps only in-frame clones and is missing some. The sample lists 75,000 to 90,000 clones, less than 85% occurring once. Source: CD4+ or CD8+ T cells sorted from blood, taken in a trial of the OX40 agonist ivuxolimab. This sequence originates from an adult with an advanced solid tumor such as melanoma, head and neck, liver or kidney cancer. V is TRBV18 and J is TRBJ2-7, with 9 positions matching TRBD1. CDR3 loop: CASSPGTGRMNEQYF. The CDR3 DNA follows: TGTGCCAGCTCACCCGGGACAGGGAGGATGAACGAGCAGTACTTC.